This entry concerns a single T cell receptor beta chain. The germline gives CDR1 SGHAT, CDR2 FQNNGV. CDR3 length equals 12 residues. V gave up 6 bases and J gave up 6 bases, with 9 bases separating them. The treatment was: about 20 received Ad26.COV2.S at low or high dose, single or two shots; 5 received placebo; per-sample allocation not given. All samples were drawn on day 63, counting from the first vaccine or placebo injection. Generated by immunoSEQ multiplex PCR, the TCRdb table keeps only in-frame clones and is missing some. The table records more than 350,000 clones, about nine tenths of them present only once. These data come from a study of Ad26.COV2.S vaccination and SARS-CoV-2 variants. As for the study in general: Donor had been placed in the Ad26.COV2.S arm of the COV1001 trial.

The source was peripheral blood, collected in a trial of Ad26.COV2.S vaccine versus placebo. The clonotype was recovered from a person between 18 and 59 years old who received the Ad26.COV2.S COVID-19 vaccine or a placebo. J is TRBJ2-1 and V is TRBV11-2; tentatively, D is TRBD2 (5 bases). In DNA, the CDR3 is TGTGCCAGCAGTCCCGCGGGCAATGAGCAGTTCTTC. It is translated as CASSPAGNEQFF.